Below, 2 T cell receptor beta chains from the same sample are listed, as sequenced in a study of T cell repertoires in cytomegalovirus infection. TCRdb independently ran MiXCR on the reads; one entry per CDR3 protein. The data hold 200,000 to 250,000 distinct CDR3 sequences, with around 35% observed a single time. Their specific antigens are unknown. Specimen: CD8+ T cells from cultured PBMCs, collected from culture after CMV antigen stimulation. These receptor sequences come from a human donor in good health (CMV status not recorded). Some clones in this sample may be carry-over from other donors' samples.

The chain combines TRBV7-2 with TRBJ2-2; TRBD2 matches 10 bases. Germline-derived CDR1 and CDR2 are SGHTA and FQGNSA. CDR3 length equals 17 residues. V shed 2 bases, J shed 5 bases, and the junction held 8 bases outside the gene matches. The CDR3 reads CASSLRLAGEGTGELFF. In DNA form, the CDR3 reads TGTGCCAGCAGCTTACGTCTAGCGGGAGAGGGGACCGGGGAGCTGTTTTTT.

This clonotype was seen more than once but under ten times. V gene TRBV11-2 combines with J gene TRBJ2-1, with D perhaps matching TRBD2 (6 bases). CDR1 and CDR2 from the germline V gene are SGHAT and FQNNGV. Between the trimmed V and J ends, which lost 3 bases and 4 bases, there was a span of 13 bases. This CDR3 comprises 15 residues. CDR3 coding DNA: TGTGCCAGCAGCTTTTGGCCTAGCGAGTACAATGAGCAGTTCTTC. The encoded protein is CASSFWPSEYNEQFF. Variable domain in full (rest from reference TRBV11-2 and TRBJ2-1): EAGVAQSPRYKIIEKRQSVAFWCNPISGHATLYWYQQILGQGPKLLIQFQNNGVVDDSQLPKDRFSAERLKGVDSTLKIQPAKLEDSAVYLCASSFWPSEYNEQFFGPGTRLTVL.